These 29 T cell receptor beta chains were all obtained from the same sample, sequenced in a study of response to subunit inactivated influenza vaccine. From the RT-PCR reads, TCRdb called clonotypes with MiXCR, one entry per CDR3 protein. Of hundreds of thousands of distinct CDR3 sequences in the sample, approximately 15% were seen once. Specimen: PBMCs from blood, collected 14 to 15 days before vaccination. The receptors originated from a man between 50 and 59 years old who received an inactivated influenza vaccine.

V usage is TRBV19 and J usage is TRBJ2-7; D is unclear. CDR1 and CDR2 (germline): LNHDA, SQIVND (reference sequence). V was shortened by 2 bases and J by 7 bases, with 12 bases between the two germline ends. The CDR3 runs 13 residues. This CDR3 is CASSITLVREQYF. CDR3 coding DNA: TGTGCCAGTAGTATAACCCTAGTCCGGGAGCAGTACTTC.

There are a few counts of this clonotype. This chain connects TRBV4-3 to TRBJ2-4, with D unclear. V lost 0 bases to trimming and J lost 0 bases, with 6 bases between them. This CDR3 contains 15 residues. Germline lookup yields CDR1 LGHNA and CDR2 YSLEER. CDR3 DNA sequence: TGCGCCAGCAGCCAAGAGGTGGTAGCCAAAAACATTCAGTACTTC. Translated: CASSQEVVAKNIQYF.

The table lists this clonotype with a few counts. The rearrangement links TRBV20-1 to TRBJ2-5; 9 bases match TRBD2. The CDR3 has 14 residues. In germline, CDR1 is DFQATT, CDR2 SNEGSKA (reference sequence). V lost 0 bases, J lost 4 bases, and 3 bases stayed unmatched. CDR3 coding DNA: TGCAGTGCTAGAGATCGCGGGAGGGTAGAGACCCAGTACTTC. Its translation: CSARDRGRVETQYF.

This clonotype was detected many times. The chain is built from TRBV6-1 and TRBJ2-2; D may be TRBD2 (6 bases). The germline V gene has CDR1 MNHNS and CDR2 SASEGT. The CDR3 runs to 14 residues. Trimming cost V 7 bases and J 7 bases, with 16 bases left between them. The CDR3 coding sequence is TGTGCCAGCACCTTAGGGAGGATAGGCGGGGAGCTGTTTTTT. It yields the protein CASTLGRIGGELFF.

The CDR3 DNA reads as TGCAGTGCTAGGTCAGCCTACGAGCAGTACTTC. Amino acids: CSARSAYEQYF. This chain uses TRBV20-1 with TRBJ2-7; D is undetermined. The germline gives CDR1 DFQATT, CDR2 SNEGSKA (reference sequence). With 3 bases removed from V and 2 bases from J, the gap between germline ends came to 5 bases. CDR3 length: 11 residues.

In its sample, this clonotype was seen once. This clone may be a read error of a much larger clone one base away. V is TRBV5-6 and J is TRBJ2-4; D is ambiguous. Germline assignment: CDR1 SGHDT and CDR2 YYEEEE. The CDR3 length is 14 residues. The CDR3 DNA reads TGTGCCAGCAGCTTGGGATTAGCCAAAAACATTCAGCACTTC. Residues: CASSLGLAKNIQHF.

This clonotype showed up just a few times. The rearrangement joins TRBV7-8 to TRBJ2-5; TRBD2 aligns across 15 bases. The CDR3 totals 16 residues. Germline values: CDR1 SGHVS, CDR2 FQNEAQ. With V trimmed by 5 bases and J by 6 bases, 7 bases remained unmatched. Here the CDR3 DNA reads TGTGCCAGCAGCGGACGGACTAGCGGGAGGGAGAAGACCCAGTACTTC. This translates into CASSGRTSGREKTQYF.

This clonotype was counted only a few times. The chain has TRBV7-8 and TRBJ1-2; D is uncertain. This CDR3 contains 14 residues. CDR1 and CDR2 (germline): SGHVS, FQNEAQ. The V and J ends lost 4 bases and 3 bases respectively, with 12 bases between them. CDR3 in DNA: TGTGCCAGCAGCTCCACCCGGAAGGACTATGGCTACACCTTC. It translates to CASSSTRKDYGYTF. The variable domain in full, completed from reference TRBV7-8 and TRBJ1-2, reads GAGVSQSPRYKVAKRGQDVALRCDPISGHVSLFWYQQALGQGPEFLTYFQNEAQLDKSGLPSDRFFAERPEGSVSTLKIQRTQQEDSAVYLCASSSTRKDYGYTFGSGTRLTVV.

This clonotype has a handful of counts. The chain uses TRBV11-1 and TRBJ2-3, with 7 bases that match TRBD1. V shed 5 bases and J 10 bases; nucleotides not matched to a gene: 6. Germline V gene lookup returns CDR1 SGHAT and CDR2 FQDESV (reference sequence). The CDR3 covers 12 residues. CDR3: CASSPTGFSQYF. In nucleotides, the CDR3 is TGTGCCAGCAGCCCGACAGGGTTCTCGCAGTATTTT.

This clonotype was counted at least ten times. The chain has TRBV28 and TRBJ2-1; no definite D call. V was cut by 3 bases and J by 4 bases, with 13 bases left in between. This CDR3 is 15 amino acids long. The germline gives CDR1 MDHEN, CDR2 SYDVKM. CDR3 in DNA: TGTGCCAGCAGTTTCCCGGGCGGAATATACAATGAGCAGTTCTTC. Its protein is CASSFPGGIYNEQFF.

V and J are TRBV24-1 and TRBJ2-7; 7 bases are shared with TRBD1. With V trimmed by 3 bases and J by 4 bases, 17 bases remained unmatched. Germline V gene lookup returns CDR1 KGHDR and CDR2 SFDVKD. The CDR3 covers 18 residues. The CDR3 DNA reads as TGTGCCACCAGTGATGTCGGGGTCTACCGGGACAGACAGTACGAGCAGTACTTC. Protein: CATSDVGVYRDRQYEQYF.

This clonotype has just a few counts. V and J are TRBV12-3 or TRBV12-4 and TRBJ1-5; D gene unclear. The length of the CDR3 is 15 residues. Trimming stripped 4 bases from V and 2 bases from J, with 12 bases between. This CDR3 is CASSSFIGGNQPQHF. In nucleotides, the CDR3 is TGTGCCAGCAGTTCCTTCATTGGGGGCAATCAGCCCCAGCATTTT.

The chain combines TRBV20-1 with TRBJ1-1; 8 nucleotides align to TRBD1. V lost 4 bases, J lost 1 base, and 8 bases stayed unmatched. Germline CDR1 DFQATT, CDR2 SNEGSKA (reference sequence). This CDR3 is 15 amino acids long. This CDR3 reads CSANPGGAGNTEAFF. The CDR3 nucleotides read TGCAGTGCTAACCCAGGGGGCGCGGGGAACACTGAAGCTTTCTTT.

The genes are TRBV20-1 and TRBJ2-1, with no clear D. Germline CDR1 is DFQATT and CDR2 is SNEGSKA (reference sequence). Trimming stripped 8 bases from V and 0 bases from J, with 5 bases between. The CDR3 contains 11 residues. The CDR3 nucleotides read TGCAGTCCCAGCTCCTACAATGAGCAGTTCTTC. Its translation: CSPSSYNEQFF.

CDR3 sequence reads: CASSPVQEMRYTQYF. For the CDR3, the DNA is TGTGCCAGCAGTCCCGTCCAAGAAATGAGGTATACGCAGTATTTT. This sequence joins TRBV12-3 or TRBV12-4 and TRBJ2-3; unclear D gene. Trimming removed 5 bases from V and 7 bases from J, with 19 bases in between. The CDR3 covers 15 residues.

The rearrangement uses TRBV4-2 and TRBJ1-2; D unclear. CDR3 length: 14 residues. Trimming took off 0 bases at V and 2 bases at J, with 7 bases between the two ends. The V gene's germline CDR1 is LGHNA and CDR2 YNFKEQ. The CDR3 loop reads CASSQDLGNYGYTF. The CDR3 DNA follows: TGTGCCAGCAGCCAAGATTTGGGGAACTATGGCTACACCTTC.

This sequence joins TRBV29-1 and TRBJ2-1, with TRBD1 as a possible D gene (5 bases). V gave up 7 bases and J gave up 0 bases, with 16 bases separating them. Germline lookup yields CDR1 SQVTM and CDR2 ANQGSEA. This CDR3 is built from 15 residues. CDR3 region: CSAQPIRGSYNEQFF. The CDR3 nucleotides are TGCAGCGCACAACCAATTAGGGGCTCCTACAATGAGCAGTTCTTC.

This clonotype was seen only a few times. The chain links TRBV5-1 to TRBJ2-7, with TRBD1 identical over 8 bases. The CDR3 sequence is 16 residues long. Trimming at V came to 4 bases and at J to 5 bases, leaving 14 bases not matched to a gene. Germline CDR1 and CDR2: SGHRS and YFSETQ. In DNA, the CDR3 is TGCGCCAGCAGCCCCCAAGTCGCAGGGGGCTTCAACGAGCAGTACTTC. Translated: CASSPQVAGGFNEQYF.

The chain joins TRBV29-1 to TRBJ2-3; 7 nucleotides align to TRBD1. This CDR3 is 14 amino acids long. Trimming at V came to 6 bases and at J to 0 bases, leaving 6 bases not matched to a gene. CDR1 and CDR2 (germline): SQVTM, ANQGSEA. CDR3 nucleotide sequence: TGCAGCGTCTCGGGACAGACTAGCACAGATACGCAGTATTTT. Protein sequence: CSVSGQTSTDTQYF.

The V call is TRBV6-2 or TRBV6-3, the J call TRBJ2-1, with 8 positions matching TRBD2. This CDR3 region has 14 residues. Unmatched junction bases numbered 8, after V lost 6 bases and J lost 7 bases. Per germline, CDR1 MNHEY and CDR2 SVGEGT. Written as DNA, the CDR3 is TGTGCCAGCAGGGGGACTAGAGGTAGGAATGAGCAGTTCTTC. It encodes CASRGTRGRNEQFF.

This clonotype was counted at least ten times. The chain carries TRBV12-3 or TRBV12-4 and TRBJ1-1; 9 bases line up with TRBD1. The V and J ends lost 6 bases and 3 bases, in that order; junction bases with no gene match: 14. This CDR3 is built from 17 residues. DNA for the CDR3: TGTGCCAGCAGCGAGACAGGGGGAGTCGGTCGGGACACTGAAGCTTTCTTT. It codes for CASSETGGVGRDTEAFF.

This clonotype has more than one count but fewer than ten. This rearrangement joins TRBV9 to TRBJ2-3, with 11 bases fitting TRBD2. The CDR3 has 15 amino acids. CDR1 is SGDLS, CDR2 YYNGEE, per germline. The junction had 3 bases not matched to a gene; V was cut back by 2 bases and J by 4 bases. CDR3: CASSVTSGTADTQYF. The CDR3 nucleotides read TGTGCCAGCAGCGTGACTAGCGGGACAGCAGATACGCAGTATTTT.

The genes are TRBV7-2 and TRBJ2-3; D gene uncertain. The germline CDR1 and CDR2 sequences are SGHTA and FQGNSA. The V end lost 5 bases, the J end lost 2 bases, and 17 bases lay between the germline ends. The CDR3 is made up of 16 amino acids. The CDR3 reads CASSDLGVRTTDTQYF. Written as DNA, the CDR3 is TGTGCCAGCAGCGACCTTGGTGTCAGAACCACAGATACGCAGTATTTT.

V gene TRBV14 combines with J gene TRBJ2-3, with 9 positions matching TRBD2. This CDR3 contains 18 residues. Trimming took 4 bases from V and 0 from J; bases not matched to a gene: 11. Looked up from germline, CDR1 is SGHDN and CDR2 is FVKESK. The CDR3 DNA follows: TGTGCCAGCAGCCTACTTAGGACTAGCGTGATGAGCACAGATACGCAGTATTTT. This encodes CASSLLRTSVMSTDTQYF. Full variable domain (outside the CDR3, taken from reference TRBV14 and TRBJ2-3): EAGVTQFPSHSVIEKGQTVTLRCDPISGHDNLYWYRRVMGKEIKFLLHFVKESKQDESGMPNNRFLAERTGGTYSTLKVQPAELEDSGVYFCASSLLRTSVMSTDTQYFGPGTRLTVL.

The chain has TRBV30 and TRBJ1-5, with 8 bases fitting TRBD1. The CDR3 has 14 amino acids. Germline-derived CDR1 and CDR2 are GTSNPN and SVGIG (reference sequence). J gave up 5 bases and V 4 bases, and 7 bases lay outside the gene matches. The CDR3 nucleotides are TGTGCCTGGACCTCAAACAGGGGGTATCAGCCCCAGCATTTT. Amino acids: CAWTSNRGYQPQHF.

The table lists this clonotype with a few counts. The V call is TRBV28, the J call TRBJ2-7; D is perhaps TRBD1 or TRBD2 (5 bases each). Trimming cost V 3 bases and J 2 bases, with 14 bases left between them. This CDR3 is built from 15 residues. Germline loops: CDR1 MDHEN, CDR2 SYDVKM. CDR3 sequence reads: CASSLFIGDAYEQYF. CDR3 nucleotide sequence: TGTGCCAGCAGTTTGTTTATCGGGGACGCCTACGAGCAGTACTTC.

The V gene is TRBV6-1, the J gene TRBJ2-1; 9 nucleotides line up with TRBD2. CDR1 is MNHNS, CDR2 SASEGT, per germline. The CDR3 is made up of 15 amino acids. J gave up 6 bases and V 6 bases, and 9 bases lay outside the gene matches. This CDR3 is CASSVSASGANEQFF. The DNA for the CDR3 is TGTGCCAGCAGCGTATCGGCTAGCGGGGCCAATGAGCAGTTCTTC.

This clonotype has just a few counts. The genes are TRBV28 and TRBJ1-2; no clear D gene. V gave up 4 bases and J gave up 10 bases, with 13 bases separating them. Germline CDR1 MDHEN, CDR2 SYDVKM. The CDR3 runs to 12 residues. CDR3 nucleotides: TGTGCCAGCAGTTCACCACCAACAACCTACACCTTC. It specifies CASSSPPTTYTF.

This clonotype was counted a few times. The chain is built from TRBV28 and TRBJ2-1; D remains unclear. The CDR3 is made up of 14 amino acids. Germline V gene sequence: CDR1 MDHEN, CDR2 SYDVKM. Trimming took 7 bases from V and 2 from J, leaving 12 bases between them. The CDR3 DNA sequence: TGTGCCAGCATTTCGGGTGGGGCCTACAATGAGCAGTTCTTC. This codes for CASISGGAYNEQFF.